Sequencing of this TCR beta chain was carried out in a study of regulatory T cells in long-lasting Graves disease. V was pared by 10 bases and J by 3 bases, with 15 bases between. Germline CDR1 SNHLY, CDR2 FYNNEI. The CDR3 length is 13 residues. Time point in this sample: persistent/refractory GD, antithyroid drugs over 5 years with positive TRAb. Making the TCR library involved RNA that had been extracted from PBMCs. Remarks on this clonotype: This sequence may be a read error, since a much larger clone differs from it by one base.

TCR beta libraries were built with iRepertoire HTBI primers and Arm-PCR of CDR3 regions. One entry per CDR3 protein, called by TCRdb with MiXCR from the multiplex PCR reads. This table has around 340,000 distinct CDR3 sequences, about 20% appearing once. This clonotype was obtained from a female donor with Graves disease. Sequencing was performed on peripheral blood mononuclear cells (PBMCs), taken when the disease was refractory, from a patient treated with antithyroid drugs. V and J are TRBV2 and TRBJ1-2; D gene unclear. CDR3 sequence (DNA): TGTGCCACAGCTCGGACGGTGGACTATGGCTACACCTTC. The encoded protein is CATARTVDYGYTF.